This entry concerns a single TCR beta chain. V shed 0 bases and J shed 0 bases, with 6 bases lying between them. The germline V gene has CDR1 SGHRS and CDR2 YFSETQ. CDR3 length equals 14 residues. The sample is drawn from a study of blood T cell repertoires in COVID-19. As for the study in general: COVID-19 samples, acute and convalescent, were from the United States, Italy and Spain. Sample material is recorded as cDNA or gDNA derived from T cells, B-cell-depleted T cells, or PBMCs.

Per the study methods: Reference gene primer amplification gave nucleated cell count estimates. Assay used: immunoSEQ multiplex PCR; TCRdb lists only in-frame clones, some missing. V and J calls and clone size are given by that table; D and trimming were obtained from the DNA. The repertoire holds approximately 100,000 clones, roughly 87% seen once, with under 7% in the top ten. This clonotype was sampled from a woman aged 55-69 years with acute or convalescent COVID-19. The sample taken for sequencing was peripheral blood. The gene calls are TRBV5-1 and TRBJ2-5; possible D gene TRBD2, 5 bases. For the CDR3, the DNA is TGCGCCAGCAGCTTGGGGACTCACCAAGAGACCCAGTACTTC. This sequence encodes CASSLGTHQETQYF.